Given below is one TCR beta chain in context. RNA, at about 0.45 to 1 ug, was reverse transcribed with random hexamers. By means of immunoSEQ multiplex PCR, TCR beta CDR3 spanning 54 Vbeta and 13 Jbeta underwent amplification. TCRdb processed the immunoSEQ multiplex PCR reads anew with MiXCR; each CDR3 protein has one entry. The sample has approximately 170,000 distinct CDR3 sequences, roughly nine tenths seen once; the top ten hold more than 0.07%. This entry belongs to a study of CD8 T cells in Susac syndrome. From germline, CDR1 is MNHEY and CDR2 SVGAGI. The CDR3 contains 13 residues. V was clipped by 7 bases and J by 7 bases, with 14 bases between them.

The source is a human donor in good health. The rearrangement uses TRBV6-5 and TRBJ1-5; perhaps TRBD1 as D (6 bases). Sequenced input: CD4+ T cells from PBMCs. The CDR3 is CASKGGSWQPQHF. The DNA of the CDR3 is TGTGCCAGCAAGGGGGGATCGTGGCAGCCCCAGCATTTT.